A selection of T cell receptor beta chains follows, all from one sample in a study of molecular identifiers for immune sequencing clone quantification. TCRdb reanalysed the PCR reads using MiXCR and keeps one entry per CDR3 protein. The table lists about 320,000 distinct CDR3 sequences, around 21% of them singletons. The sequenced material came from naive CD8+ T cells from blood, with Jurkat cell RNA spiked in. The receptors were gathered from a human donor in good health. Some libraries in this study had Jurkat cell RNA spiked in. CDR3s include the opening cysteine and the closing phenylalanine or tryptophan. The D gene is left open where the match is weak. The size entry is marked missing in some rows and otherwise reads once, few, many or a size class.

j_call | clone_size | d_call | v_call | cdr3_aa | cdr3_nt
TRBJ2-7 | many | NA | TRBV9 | CASFRTGRDEQYF | TGTGCCAGCTTCCGGACAGGGAGGGACGAGCAGTACTTC
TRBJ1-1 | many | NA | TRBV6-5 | CASSYFRGAEAFF | TGTGCCAGCAGTTACTTTCGGGGCGCTGAAGCTTTCTTT
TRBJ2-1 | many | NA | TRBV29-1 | CSALRSRSYNEQFF | TGCAGCGCCCTAAGGTCCCGCTCCTACAATGAGCAGTTCTTC
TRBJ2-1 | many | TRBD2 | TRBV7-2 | CASSYGLGPYNEQFF | TGTGCCAGCAGCTACGGACTAGGACCCTACAATGAGCAGTTCTTC
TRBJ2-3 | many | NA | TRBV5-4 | CASSLGIFTDTQYF | TGTGCCAGCAGCTTGGGGATTTTCACAGATACGCAGTATTTT
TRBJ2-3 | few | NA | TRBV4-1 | CASSQYAGGGSSDTQYF | TGCGCCAGCAGCCAGTATGCTGGGGGCGGGAGCTCAGATACGCAGTATTTT
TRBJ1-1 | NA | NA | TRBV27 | CASSLHRLNTEAFF | TGTGCCAGCAGTTTACATCGGCTGAACACTGAAGCTTTCTTT
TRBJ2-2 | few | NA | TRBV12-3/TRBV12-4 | CASSLTGLYAELFF | TGTGCCAGCAGTTTAACAGGGTTGTATGCGGAGCTGTTTTTT
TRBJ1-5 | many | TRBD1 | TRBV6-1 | CASSGDRGVQPQHF | TGTGCCAGCAGCGGAGACAGGGGAGTTCAGCCCCAGCATTTT
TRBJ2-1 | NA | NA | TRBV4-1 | CASSQSVQGGNEQFF | TGCGCCAGCAGCCAAAGTGTGCAGGGGGGCAATGAGCAGTTCTTC
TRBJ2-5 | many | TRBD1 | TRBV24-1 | CATSSRPGQGSGETQYF | TGTGCCACCAGTTCAAGACCGGGACAGGGGAGCGGTGAGACCCAGTACTTC
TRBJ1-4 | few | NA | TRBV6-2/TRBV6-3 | CASTSGGKLFF | TGTGCCAGCACCTCCGGCGGAAAACTGTTTTTT
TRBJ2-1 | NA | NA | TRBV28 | CASSFRGFVTNSYNEQFF | TGTGCCAGCAGTTTTCGGGGATTTGTAACCAACTCCTACAATGAGCAGTTCTTC
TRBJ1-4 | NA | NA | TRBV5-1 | CASSLDAASTINEKLFF | TGCGCCAGCAGCTTGGATGCGGCTTCGACAATTAATGAAAAACTGTTTTTT
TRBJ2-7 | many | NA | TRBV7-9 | CASSLAGFTYEQYF | TGTGCCAGCAGTCTAGCCGGATTTACCTACGAGCAGTACTTC
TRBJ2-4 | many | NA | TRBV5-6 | CASSLLREDIQYF | TGTGCCAGCAGCTTGCTCAGGGAGGACATTCAGTACTTC
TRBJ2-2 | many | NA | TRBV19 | CASSPGSGELFF | TGTGCCAGTAGCCCAGGGTCCGGGGAGCTGTTTTTT
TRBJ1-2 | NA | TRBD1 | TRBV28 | CASSSSGTGFDGDYTF | TGTGCCAGCAGCTCATCCGGGACAGGGTTTGACGGTGACTACACCTTC